Each of the 5 T cell receptor beta chains below was sequenced from the same sample in a study of blood T cell repertoires in COVID-19. Only in-frame clones appear in the TCRdb table, and some are missing; sequencing was by immunoSEQ multiplex PCR. Of about 50,000 clones listed, 80% to 90% are singletons. Sample: peripheral blood. The receptor set was obtained from a human donor with active COVID-19. The donor label of this sample is uncertain.

The J gene is TRBJ2-2, the V gene TRBV5-1, with unresolved D. The CDR3 covers 13 residues. Trimming took 4 bases from V and 7 from J, leaving 11 bases between them. The germline gives CDR1 SGHRS, CDR2 YFSETQ. CDR3 DNA: TGCGCCAGCAGCCCCCGGCAGGACGGGGAGCTGTTTTTT. Amino acid sequence: CASSPRQDGELFF.

This clone was seen once. The V and J genes are TRBV28 and TRBJ2-2; the match to TRBD2 covers 8 bases. The CDR3 loop spans 14 amino acids. With V trimmed by 5 bases and J by 6 bases, 5 bases remained unmatched. Germline CDR1 is MDHEN and CDR2 is SYDVKM. This CDR3 reads CASSTPGGAGELFF. The DNA for the CDR3 is TGTGCCAGCAGTACCCCCGGGGGGGCCGGGGAGCTGTTTTTT.

The chain is built from TRBV7-8 and TRBJ2-3; perhaps TRBD1 as D (5 bases). V was trimmed by 2 bases and J by 5 bases, leaving 14 bases between them. Germline V gene lookup returns CDR1 SGHVS and CDR2 FQNEAQ. This CDR3 is built from 15 residues. The CDR3 spells CASSLNTGLVDTQYF. The CDR3 DNA reads as TGTGCCAGCAGCTTAAATACAGGTTTAGTAGATACGCAGTATTTT.

The gene calls are TRBV12-5 and TRBJ1-3; 8 nucleotides agree with TRBD1. V lost 6 bases to trimming and J lost 0 bases; unmatched junction nucleotides: 22. This CDR3 has 21 residues. Germline assignment: CDR1 LGHNT and CDR2 FRNRAP. The CDR3 here is CASGPSMFGDRNDYSGNTIYF. CDR3 coding DNA: TGTGCTAGTGGACCATCTATGTTCGGGGACAGGAACGACTACTCTGGAAACACCATATATTTT.

The rearrangement joins TRBV7-3 to TRBJ1-3, with 7 bases aligning to TRBD1. Germline CDR1 SGHTA, CDR2 FQGTGA. The CDR3 consists of 15 residues. Germline trimming cut 4 bases from V and 4 bases from J; bases unmatched to any gene: 7. This CDR3 is CASSSGRGPGNTIYF. For the CDR3, the DNA is TGTGCCAGCAGCTCGGGTAGGGGGCCCGGAAACACCATATATTTT.